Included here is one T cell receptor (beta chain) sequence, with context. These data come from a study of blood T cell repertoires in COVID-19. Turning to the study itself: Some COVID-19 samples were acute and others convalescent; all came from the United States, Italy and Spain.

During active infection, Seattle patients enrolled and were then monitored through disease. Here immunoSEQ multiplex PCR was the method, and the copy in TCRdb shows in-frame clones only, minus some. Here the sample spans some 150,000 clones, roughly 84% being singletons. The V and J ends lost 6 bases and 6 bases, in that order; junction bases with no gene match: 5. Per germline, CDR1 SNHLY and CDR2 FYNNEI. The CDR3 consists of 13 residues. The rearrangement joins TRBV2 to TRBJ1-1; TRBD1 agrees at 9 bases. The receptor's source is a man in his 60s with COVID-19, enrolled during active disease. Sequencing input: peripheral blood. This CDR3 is CASSYTGGPEAFF. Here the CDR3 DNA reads TGTGCCAGCAGCTATACAGGGGGCCCTGAAGCTTTCTTT.